These 21 T cell receptor beta chains came from one sample sequenced in a study of blood T cell repertoires in COVID-19. Clones were read by immunoSEQ multiplex PCR, and TCRdb kept only the in-frame ones, dropping some. Of around 300,000 clones listed, around 86% are singletons. Sequenced: peripheral blood. These receptors were obtained from a human donor in a cohort sampled during active COVID-19.

The chain has TRBV5-4 and TRBJ2-5; the match to TRBD1 covers 7 bases. The CDR3 has 13 amino acids. Unmatched junction bases numbered 2, after V lost 3 bases and J lost 3 bases. CDR1 and CDR2 (germline): SGHNT, YYREEE (reference sequence). CDR3 sequence (DNA): TGTGCCAGCAGCTGGGACAGCGAAGAGACCCAGTACTTC. It is translated as CASSWDSEETQYF.

This clone has just a few counts. Compared with germline, one end of the junction differs, possibly owing to a read error. The gene calls are TRBV5-6 and TRBJ1-4; possibly TRBD1 for D (6 bases). In germline, CDR1 is SGHDT, CDR2 YYEEEE. The CDR3 length is 12 residues. CDR3 sequence: CASVPAGARGIF. The DNA for the CDR3 is TGTGCCAGCGTTCCGGCGGGGGCCCGTGGGATTTTT.

V usage is TRBV24-1 and J usage is TRBJ2-2; D call uncertain. Between the trimmed V and J ends, which lost 1 base and 6 bases, there was a span of 14 bases. The CDR3 totals 16 residues. Germline values: CDR1 KGHDR, CDR2 SFDVKD. For the CDR3, the DNA is TGTGCCACCAGTGATTTTCCCACCCTCAGTGCCGGGGAGCTGTTTTTT. It translates to CATSDFPTLSAGELFF.

This clone showed up just once. The V gene is TRBV18, the J gene TRBJ2-3; the match to TRBD2 covers 10 bases. The CDR3 has 16 amino acids. V shed 7 bases, J shed 5 bases, and the junction held 12 bases outside the gene matches. The germline gives CDR1 KGHSH, CDR2 LQKENI. CDR3 in DNA: TGTGCCAGCTTAGCTCGGAGCGGGAGGGCGGAAGATACGCAGTATTTT. It is translated as CASLARSGRAEDTQYF.

The chain couples TRBV7-6 to TRBJ1-1; the D gene is possibly TRBD1 (6 bases). Germline-derived CDR1 and CDR2 are SGHVS and FNYEAQ. Trimming left V 1 base short and J 6 bases short, with 12 bases between. The CDR3 sequence is 14 residues long. The CDR3 DNA follows: TGTGCCAGCAGCTTAGGGCAGGGGATGCCTGAAGCTTTCTTT. Translated, it gives CASSLGQGMPEAFF.

The chain links TRBV7-9 to TRBJ1-4; D possibly corresponds to TRBD1 (6 bases). Germline assignment: CDR1 SEHNR and CDR2 FQNEAQ (reference sequence). There are 17 residues in the CDR3. V was shortened by 5 bases and J by 12 bases, with 28 bases between the two germline ends. The CDR3 nucleotides are TGTGCCAGCAGCCTTTTTCTACAGGGCGAGCCTGTCGTGGAACTGTTTTTT. Translating it yields CASSLFLQGEPVVELFF.

V gene TRBV19 combines with J gene TRBJ2-5, with 10 bases identical to TRBD1. There are 16 residues in the CDR3. V was pared by 6 bases and J by 1 base, with 8 bases of the junction left unmatched. Germline-derived CDR1 and CDR2 are LNHDA and SQIVND (reference sequence). The CDR3 loop reads CASSIAGQGFQETQYF. The CDR3 DNA reads TGTGCCAGTAGCATTGCGGGACAGGGGTTCCAAGAGACCCAGTACTTC.

The chain employs TRBV5-1 and TRBJ1-4; the D gene is possibly TRBD1 (6 bases). The CDR3 is made up of 16 amino acids. Trimming shortened V by 0 bases and J by 6 bases, and 15 bases separated the two germline ends. Germline V gives CDR1 SGHRS, CDR2 YFSETQ. CDR3 sequence (DNA): TGCGCCAGCAGCTTGGGGGGGCGCAGTAGAGATGAAAAACTGTTTTTT. This codes for CASSLGGRSRDEKLFF. Combining the CDR3 with reference TRBV5-1 and TRBJ1-4 gives the whole variable domain KAGVTQTPRYLIKTRGQQVTLSCSPISGHRSVSWYQQTPGQGLQFLFEYFSETQRNKGNFPGRFSGRQFSNSRSEMNVSTLELGDSALYLCASSLGGRSRDEKLFFGSGTQLSVL.

This clone showed up just a few times. The chain links TRBV19 to TRBJ1-5; 7 nucleotides agree with TRBD1. This CDR3 has 17 residues. The germline gives CDR1 LNHDA, CDR2 SQIVND (reference sequence). Trimming removed 1 base from V and 0 bases from J; junction bases left unmatched: 6. CDR3 in amino acids: CASSIGDRRYSNQPQHF. CDR3 nucleotides: TGTGCCAGTAGTATAGGGGACAGAAGATATAGCAATCAGCCCCAGCATTTT.

The V and J genes are TRBV6-5 and TRBJ2-1, with TRBD2 identical over 10 bases. The CDR3 is 13 amino acids. CDR1 and CDR2 (germline): MNHEY, SVGAGI. The trim removed 8 bases at V and 10 bases at J, leaving 8 bases unmatched. The chain's CDR3 is CASRGSGREEQFF. Here the CDR3 DNA reads TGTGCCAGCCGGGGCAGCGGGAGGGAGGAGCAGTTCTTC.

This clone was recorded only once. J is TRBJ2-7 and V is TRBV11-3; perhaps TRBD2 as D (5 bases). Germline V lookup: CDR1 SGHNT, CDR2 YENEEA. The ends were cut back, 4 bases at V and 4 bases at J, with 17 bases in the middle. The CDR3 loop spans 15 amino acids. DNA for the CDR3: TGTGCCAGCAGCTCCAGAGGACCCGGAGGTTACGAGCAGTACTTC. Its protein is CASSSRGPGGYEQYF.

The chain is built from TRBV15 and TRBJ2-5; TRBD1 aligns across 12 bases. The trim removed 0 bases at V and 5 bases at J, leaving 7 bases unmatched. Germline V gene lookup returns CDR1 LNHNV and CDR2 YYDKDF (reference sequence). The CDR3 contains 17 residues. The chain's CDR3 is CATSRDRGTGGGETQYF. In DNA form, the CDR3 reads TGTGCCACCAGCAGAGATCGGGGGACAGGGGGCGGGGAGACCCAGTACTTC. The whole variable domain, remainder taken from reference TRBV15 and TRBJ2-5, is DAMVIQNPRYQVTQFGKPVTLSCSQTLNHNVMYWYQQKSSQAPKLLFHYYDKDFNNEADTPDNFQSRRPNTSFCFLDIRSPGLGDTAMYLCATSRDRGTGGGETQYFGPGTRLLVL.

This rearrangement joins TRBV20-1 to TRBJ2-1; weak D call: TRBD1 (5 bases). Looked up from germline, CDR1 is DFQATT and CDR2 is SNEGSKA (reference sequence). V gave up 3 bases and J gave up 5 bases, with 17 bases separating them. This CDR3 has 15 residues. The CDR3 bases are TGCAGTGCTAGTGGGCTAAGGGGCGTCAACAATGAGCAGTTCTTC. This encodes CSASGLRGVNNEQFF.

The chain recombines TRBV3-1 (or the pseudogene TRBV3-2) with TRBJ1-6; TRBD1 is a possible D gene (6 bases). The CDR3 runs to 15 residues. V lost 1 base, J lost 10 bases, and 14 bases lay in between. Germline CDR1 LGHDT, CDR2 YNNKEL (reference sequence). As DNA, the CDR3 is TGTGCCAGCAGCCAAGGTGCCGCAGGGGCGTCACCCCTCCACTTT. Protein sequence: CASSQGAAGASPLHF.

The V and J genes are TRBV2 and TRBJ2-1; D is perhaps TRBD1 (5 bases). The CDR3 runs to 15 residues. Per the germline V gene, CDR1 is SNHLY and CDR2 is FYNNEI. Trimming stripped 4 bases from V and 3 bases from J, with 13 bases between. The CDR3 sequence: CASSAGSPLYNEQFF. CDR3 nucleotide sequence: TGTGCCAGCAGTGCAGGGTCCCCCCTCTACAATGAGCAGTTCTTC.

The chain employs TRBV5-1 and TRBJ2-1; TRBD2 matches 14 bases. The CDR3 runs 18 residues. Per the germline V gene, CDR1 is SGHRS and CDR2 is YFSETQ. The V and J ends lost 2 bases and 3 bases, in that order; junction bases with no gene match: 7. The CDR3 loop is CASSFRTSGRMGYNEQFF. The CDR3 DNA is TGCGCCAGCAGCTTCCGGACTAGCGGGAGGATGGGCTACAATGAGCAGTTCTTC.

The rearrangement joins TRBV19 to TRBJ2-1; 13 bases match TRBD2. After removal of 8 bases from V and 0 bases from J, the junction contained 7 bases not matched to a gene. In germline, CDR1 is LNHDA, CDR2 SQIVND (reference sequence). The CDR3 totals 17 residues. The DNA for the CDR3 is TGTGCCAGTCGAACTAGCGGGAGGGGCAGCTCCTACAATGAGCAGTTCTTC. Its protein product is CASRTSGRGSSYNEQFF.

CDR3 residues: CASSYSLTQTGTYGYTF. The CDR3 bases are TGTGCCAGCAGTTACTCGCTAACTCAGACAGGGACCTATGGCTACACCTTC. The chain employs TRBV6-2 or TRBV6-3 and TRBJ1-2; 7 positions agree with TRBD1. Germline V CDR1 and CDR2: MNHEY, SVGEGT. This CDR3 comprises 17 residues. V lost 0 bases to trimming and J lost 4 bases; unmatched junction nucleotides: 11.

This chain connects TRBV11-3 to TRBJ2-2; TRBD2 matches 12 bases. With V trimmed by 5 bases and J by 4 bases, 8 bases remained unmatched. The germline V gene encodes CDR1 SGHNT and CDR2 YENEEA. The CDR3 is 17 amino acids. In DNA, the CDR3 is TGTGCCAGCAGCCTCAACCGGGGACTAGCGGGCACCGGGGAGCTGTTTTTT. This gives the protein CASSLNRGLAGTGELFF.

The V call is TRBV18, the J call TRBJ1-5; a weak D match, TRBD1 (6 bases). Germline V CDR1 and CDR2: KGHSH, LQKENI. V was cut by 2 bases and J by 5 bases, with 19 bases left in between. The CDR3 contains 17 residues. CDR3 protein: CASSPLGVGGGHQPQHF. The DNA of the CDR3 is TGTGCCAGCTCACCATTGGGGGTAGGGGGGGGCCATCAGCCCCAGCATTTT.

J is TRBJ2-3 and V is TRBV7-2; D is ambiguous. Trimming stripped 4 bases from V and 3 bases from J, with 8 bases between. The CDR3 contains 13 residues. Germline V CDR1 and CDR2: SGHTA, FQGNSA. CDR3 amino acids: CASSSQKTDTQYF. In nucleotides, the CDR3 is TGTGCCAGCAGCTCCCAGAAAACAGATACGCAGTATTTT.